This T cell receptor (beta chain) was profiled in a study of blood T cell repertoires in COVID-19. CDR3 length: 15 amino acids. The trim removed 5 bases at V and 0 bases at J, leaving 4 bases unmatched. CDR1 and CDR2 (germline): MGHRA, YSYEKL. Using immunoSEQ multiplex PCR, the repertoire was profiled, and TCRdb retains in-frame clones only, with some absent. Here the sample spans about 140,000 clones, 80% to 90% being singletons. The chain links TRBV4-1 to TRBJ1-5; 7 positions agree with TRBD1. Sequences were obtained from peripheral blood. The source of this sequence is a man between 60 and 75 years old with active or convalescent COVID-19. The CDR3 DNA sequence: TGCGCCAGCAGCAAGGGACAGCCTAGCAATCAGCCCCAGCATTTT. Protein: CASSKGQPSNQPQHF.